The 21 T cell receptor beta chains given below trace back to one sample, sequenced in a study of human T cells and chemical hapten exposure. One entry per CDR3 protein, called by TCRdb with MiXCR from the RACE reads. The sample shows about 400,000 distinct CDR3 sequences, under 6.5% of them seen only once. Noted time point: patch test 2, 6 weeks after DPC sensitization. Treatment of the sample: therapeutic diphenylcyclopropenone sensitization with weekly scalp DPC. The material sequenced was whole blood, taken in connection with sensitization to the hapten diphenylcyclopropenone (DPC). The origin of the receptors is a woman aged 18-29 years with alopecia areata. Some clones in this sample may be carry-over from other donors' samples.

This chain joins TRBV4-1 and TRBJ2-1; no firm D call. V was pared by 2 bases and J by 4 bases, with 12 bases between. The CDR3 consists of 15 residues. CDR1 MGHRA and CDR2 YSYEKL come from the germline V gene. This CDR3 reads CASSQRVTPYNEQFF. As DNA, the CDR3 is TGCGCCAGCAGCCAAAGAGTTACTCCTTACAATGAGCAGTTCTTC.

This clonotype was counted many times. V and J are TRBV28 and TRBJ2-4; 7 bases fit TRBD1. Germline V gene data show CDR1 as MDHEN and CDR2 as SYDVKM. J gave up 8 bases and V 5 bases, and 9 bases lay outside the gene matches. This CDR3 has 14 amino acids. In DNA form, the CDR3 reads TGTGCCAGCAGTCCCCCTGACAGGGCGGACATTCAGTACTTC. The encoded protein is CASSPPDRADIQYF.

Many counts were recorded for this clonotype. The chain is built from TRBV19 and TRBJ1-5; weak D call: TRBD1 (5 bases). Trimming took off 6 bases at V and 6 bases at J, with 9 bases between the two ends. Germline V gives CDR1 LNHDA, CDR2 SQIVND (reference sequence). This CDR3 region has 12 residues. The CDR3 loop is CASSRDLQPQHF. The CDR3 DNA sequence: TGTGCCAGTAGCAGGGATCTTCAGCCCCAGCATTTT.

This clonotype was seen ten or more times. CDR3 sequence (DNA): TGCGCCAGCAGCCAAGTGCCCCATGGCAATCAGCCCCAGCATTTT. Encoded protein: CASSQVPHGNQPQHF. The gene calls are TRBV4-1 and TRBJ1-5; D remains unclear. Germline lookup yields CDR1 MGHRA and CDR2 YSYEKL. V was clipped by 1 base and J by 2 bases, with 9 bases between them. The CDR3 spans 15 residues.

The chain combines TRBV9 with TRBJ1-2; TRBD1 is a possible D gene (6 bases). Trimming stripped 4 bases from V and 8 bases from J, with 18 bases between. The length of the CDR3 is 14 residues. Germline assignment: CDR1 SGDLS and CDR2 YYNGEE. CDR3 sequence (DNA): TGTGCCAGCAGCTCAGGGGCCCCGGCTAGGGGCTACACCTTC. Its translation is CASSSGAPARGYTF. Supplemented by reference TRBV9 and TRBJ1-2, the full variable domain reads DSGVTQTPKHLITATGQRVTLRCSPRSGDLSVYWYQQSLDQGLQFLIQYYNGEERAKGNILERFSAQQFPDLHSELNLSSLELGDSALYFCASSSGAPARGYTFGSGTRLTVV.

This clonotype was counted at least ten times. The gene calls are TRBV18 and TRBJ1-2; no reliable D call. Trimming took off 10 bases at V and 3 bases at J, with 18 bases between the two ends. Germline lookup yields CDR1 KGHSH and CDR2 LQKENI. This CDR3 has 14 residues. The DNA for the CDR3 is TGTGCCACAGCCAGGAATGTCCAGGACTATGGCTACACCTTC. Translation: CATARNVQDYGYTF.

This chain links TRBV6-2 or TRBV6-3 with TRBJ2-1, with 9 bases matching TRBD1. The CDR3 consists of 14 residues. V trimming: 4 bases; J trimming: 8 bases; junction bases outside the gene matches: 6. Germline V lookup: CDR1 MNHEY, CDR2 SVGEGT. CDR3 amino acids: CASSFGTGSDEQFF. As DNA, the CDR3 is TGTGCCAGCAGTTTTGGGACAGGGTCTGATGAGCAGTTCTTC.

This chain joins TRBV9 and TRBJ2-5; D tentatively fits TRBD1 or TRBD2 (7 bases each). There are 14 residues in the CDR3. CDR1 SGDLS and CDR2 YYNGEE come from the germline V gene. V was clipped by 3 bases and J by 5 bases, with 14 bases between them. The chain's CDR3 is CASSAGQRGETQYF. The CDR3 bases are TGTGCCAGCAGCGCGGGACAGCGGGGCGAGACCCAGTACTTC.

Only a few counts were recorded for this clonotype. The chain employs TRBV6-5 and TRBJ2-7, with TRBD2 identical over 8 bases. The junction had 10 bases not matched to a gene; V was cut back by 6 bases and J by 3 bases. The CDR3 is 15 residues long. Germline loops: CDR1 MNHEY, CDR2 SVGAGI. CDR3 sequence (DNA): TGTGCCAGCAGCCCCGCGGGGGGTATAGACTACGAGCAGTACTTC. This sequence encodes CASSPAGGIDYEQYF.

There are many counts of this clonotype. This chain connects TRBV5-1 to TRBJ1-4; 7 nucleotides match TRBD1. Unmatched junction bases numbered 4, after V lost 5 bases and J lost 3 bases. Germline loops: CDR1 SGHRS, CDR2 YFSETQ. This CDR3 is 14 amino acids long. The chain's CDR3 is CASRTTGPNEKLFF. DNA of the CDR3: TGCGCCAGCAGGACGACAGGGCCTAATGAAAAACTGTTTTTT.

The chain has TRBV7-2 and TRBJ2-1; 8 bases are shared with TRBD1. The J segment lost 3 bases and the V segment lost 4 bases, leaving 11 bases of the junction unmatched. Per the germline V gene, CDR1 is SGHTA and CDR2 is FQGNSA. The CDR3 spans 17 residues. The CDR3 bases are TGTGCCAGCAGCTCCCTCGTCGGACAGGGTCGCTACAATGAGCAGTTCTTC. It encodes CASSSLVGQGRYNEQFF.

The sample holds many counts of this clonotype. The chain recombines TRBV20-1 with TRBJ1-1; D is ambiguous. The V end lost 6 bases, the J end lost 2 bases, and 16 bases lay between the germline ends. Germline lookup yields CDR1 DFQATT and CDR2 SNEGSKA (reference sequence). This CDR3 is 14 amino acids long. The CDR3 loop is CSAPLMGINTEAFF. In DNA form, the CDR3 reads TGCAGTGCGCCGTTGATGGGGATAAACACTGAAGCTTTCTTT.

This clonotype was seen at least ten times. The chain recombines TRBV4-3 with TRBJ1-6; the D is unclear. V lost 3 bases and J lost 0, with 9 bases in between. Germline loops: CDR1 LGHNA, CDR2 YSLEER. The CDR3 has 16 residues. This CDR3 is CASSQGSSSYNSPLHF. The CDR3 DNA sequence: TGCGCCAGCAGCCAGGGGTCGAGCTCCTATAATTCACCCCTCCACTTT.

Many counts were recorded for this clonotype. The chain recombines TRBV7-2 with TRBJ2-3; D not certain. The V end was cut by 6 bases, the J end by 10 bases, with 14 bases between. Germline lookup yields CDR1 SGHTA and CDR2 FQGNSA. The CDR3 has 12 amino acids. The CDR3 sequence is CASSRPVSPQYF. CDR3 coding DNA: TGTGCCAGCAGTCGGCCCGTCTCTCCGCAGTATTTT.

The gene calls are TRBV27 and TRBJ2-2, with TRBD2 as a possible D gene (6 bases). Trimming pared 3 bases from V and 4 bases from J, leaving 12 bases between. CDR1 is MNHEY and CDR2 is SMNVEV in the germline V gene (reference sequence). CDR3 length: 15 residues. This chain's CDR3 is CASSFGGTGTGELFF. The CDR3 DNA sequence: TGTGCCAGCAGTTTTGGAGGGACGGGCACCGGGGAGCTGTTTTTT.

The chain carries TRBV2 and TRBJ2-3; possibly TRBD1 or TRBD2 for D (5 bases each). The germline CDR1 and CDR2 sequences are SNHLY and FYNNEI. There are 14 residues in the CDR3. With 9 bases removed from V and 2 bases from J, the gap between germline ends came to 15 bases. In nucleotides, the CDR3 is TGTGCCAGGGGGGATGAGGAAAACACAGATACGCAGTATTTT. Protein: CARGDEENTDTQYF.

This clonotype was found many times. The chain combines TRBV11-2 with TRBJ1-6; 8 nucleotides match TRBD1. The CDR3 loop spans 18 amino acids. The ends lost 6 bases at V and 0 bases at J; junction bases unmatched: 10. The V gene's germline CDR1 is SGHAT and CDR2 FQNNGV. The CDR3 DNA is TGTGCCAGCAGGTCCGGGACAGGAAAAAGCTCCTATAATTCACCCCTCCACTTT. Its translation is CASRSGTGKSSYNSPLHF.

This chain links TRBV28 with TRBJ2-4; D might be TRBD1 (6 bases). The CDR3 is 14 amino acids. V was shortened by 5 bases and J by 1 base, with 9 bases between the two germline ends. Looked up from germline, CDR1 is MDHEN and CDR2 is SYDVKM. The chain's CDR3 is CASSVGQAKNIQYF. DNA for the CDR3: TGTGCCAGCAGTGTCGGACAGGCCAAAAACATTCAGTACTTC.

This clonotype was seen only a few times. The V gene is TRBV4-2, the J gene TRBJ1-6; no firm D call. This CDR3 has 16 amino acids. The germline CDR1 and CDR2 sequences are LGHNA and YNFKEQ. Between the trimmed V and J ends, which lost 4 bases and 5 bases, there was a span of 15 bases. For the CDR3, the DNA is TGTGCCAGCAGCCTTTCCAAGGGTTCAAATAATTCACCCCTCCACTTT. It is translated as CASSLSKGSNNSPLHF.

This clonotype was counted many times. CDR3 coding DNA: TGCGCCAGCAGCTTAGCTAGCGGAGGAGGCACAGATACGCAGTATTTT. This sequence encodes CASSLASGGGTDTQYF. This sequence joins TRBV5-1 and TRBJ2-3, with 7 bases fitting TRBD2. Per germline, CDR1 SGHRS and CDR2 YFSETQ. The CDR3 contains 16 residues. The V gene end was trimmed by 2 bases and the J gene end by 1 base; junction bases not matched to a gene: 7. Drawing the rest from reference TRBV5-1 and TRBJ2-3, the complete variable domain is KAGVTQTPRYLIKTRGQQVTLSCSPISGHRSVSWYQQTPGQGLQFLFEYFSETQRNKGNFPGRFSGRQFSNSRSEMNVSTLELGDSALYLCASSLASGGGTDTQYFGPGTRLTVL.

This clonotype was seen repeatedly, ten times or more. V gene TRBV27 combines with J gene TRBJ1-6, with 10 nucleotides matching TRBD1. The CDR3 loop spans 15 amino acids. Germline lookup yields CDR1 MNHEY and CDR2 SMNVEV (reference sequence). The V segment lost 5 bases and the J segment 6 bases; nucleotides outside the gene matches: 4. The CDR3 DNA is TGTGCCAGCAGTCGTAGGACAGGGGGTAATTCACCCCTCCACTTT. Encoded protein: CASSRRTGGNSPLHF.